The T cell receptor (beta chain) described here comes from a study of identical twins. Whole-study results and caveats: Models underestimated out-of-frame TCR alpha sharing in monozygotic twins.

V was pared by 6 bases and J by 7 bases, with 10 bases of the junction left unmatched. This CDR3 region has 13 residues. CDR1 and CDR2 from the germline V gene are SQVTM and ANQGSEA. Template switching supplied a universal primer site; unique molecular identifiers were carried on the cDNA. TCRdb ran MiXCR on the 5' RACE reads and lists one entry per CDR3 protein. The sample has about 530,000 distinct CDR3 sequences; about 16% are singletons. Concerning this clonotype itself: Its matching antigen is unknown.

This same sample was also taken into another study, of yellow fever vaccine responses in identical twins.

The sequenced material came from CD4+ T cells sorted from blood. This receptor was obtained from a woman aged 18 to 35 in good health. The chain employs TRBV29-1 and TRBJ2-7; 9 bases map to TRBD1. Here the CDR3 DNA reads TGCAGCGTGGCCGGGACAGGGCTGCAGGAGCAGTACTTC. This gives the protein CSVAGTGLQEQYF.